The 5 T cell receptor beta chains listed next were all sequenced from one sample in a study of T-cell memory formation after mild COVID-19. TCRdb re-called the 5' RACE reads through MiXCR, storing one row per CDR3 protein. The top ten clones hold roughly 22% of a sample with 250,000 to 300,000 distinct CDR3 sequences, 15% to 20% of them seen once. Sequencing input: PBMCs or a T cell subset sorted from them (not recorded which). All receptors come from a man aged 18 to 35 who had mild COVID-19 (a few samples of this study predate the infection). Cell type and time point are not known.

The CDR3 DNA sequence: TGTGCCAGCAGCCCACGGCAGGGGGGAGTGGGTGAGCAGTTCTTC. This encodes CASSPRQGGVGEQFF. The V call is TRBV7-9, the J call TRBJ2-1; possible D gene TRBD1, 7 bases. Between the trimmed V and J ends, which lost 5 bases and 9 bases, there was a span of 20 bases. This CDR3 comprises 15 residues. Germline V gene sequence: CDR1 SEHNR, CDR2 FQNEAQ (reference sequence).

J is TRBJ2-7 and V is TRBV5-6; 7 nucleotides match TRBD1. This CDR3 comprises 14 residues. The V segment lost 0 bases and the J segment 6 bases; nucleotides outside the gene matches: 6. Germline V gene sequence: CDR1 SGHDT, CDR2 YYEEEE. The CDR3 DNA reads TGTGCCAGCAGCTTGGCGACAGGGCTGTCCGAGCAGTACTTC. It encodes CASSLATGLSEQYF.

This chain links TRBV6-6 with TRBJ2-7; weak D call: TRBD1 (5 bases). The CDR3 consists of 15 residues. The germline V gene encodes CDR1 MNHNY and CDR2 SVGAGI (reference sequence). V was pared by 0 bases and J by 2 bases, with 11 bases between. The CDR3 region is CASSYSKDTPYEQYV. For the CDR3, the DNA is TGTGCCAGCAGTTACTCGAAGGACACCCCCTACGAGCAGTACGTC.

This clonotype appeared many times. The V and J genes are TRBV5-1 and TRBJ2-2; tentative D call: TRBD2 (5 bases). The CDR3 covers 15 residues. Germline assignment: CDR1 SGHRS and CDR2 YFSETQ. V gave up 1 base and J gave up 5 bases, with 12 bases separating them. CDR3 sequence: CASSLIAYGTGELFF. The DNA of the CDR3 is TGCGCCAGCAGCTTGATAGCGTACGGGACCGGGGAGCTGTTTTTT.

The CDR3 sequence: CATSLGLGQPQHF. The CDR3 nucleotides are TGTGCCACCAGTCTAGGGTTAGGTCAGCCCCAGCATTTT. This chain joins TRBV24-1 and TRBJ1-5, with no clear D. Germline lookup yields CDR1 KGHDR and CDR2 SFDVKD. Trimming took 6 bases from V and 6 from J, leaving 11 bases between them. The CDR3 runs 13 residues.